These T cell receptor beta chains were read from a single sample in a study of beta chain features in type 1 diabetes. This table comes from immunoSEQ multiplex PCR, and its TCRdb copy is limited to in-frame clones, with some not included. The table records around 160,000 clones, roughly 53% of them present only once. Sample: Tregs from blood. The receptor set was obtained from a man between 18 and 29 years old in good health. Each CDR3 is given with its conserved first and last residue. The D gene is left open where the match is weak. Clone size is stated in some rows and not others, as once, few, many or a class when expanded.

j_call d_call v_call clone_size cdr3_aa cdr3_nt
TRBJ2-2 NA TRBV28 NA CASVHPNTGELFF TGTGCCAGCGTCCATCCGAACACCGGGGAGCTGTTTTTT
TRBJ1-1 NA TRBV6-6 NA CASSYRGPNTEAFF TGTGCCAGCAGTTACCGGGGTCCGAACACTGAAGCTTTCTTT
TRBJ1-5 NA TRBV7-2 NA CASSPMGGQPQHF TGTGCCAGCAGCCCAATGGGAGGGCAGCCCCAGCATTTT
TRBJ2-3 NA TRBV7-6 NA CASSLLSDTQYF TGTGCCAGCAGCTTACTGAGCGATACGCAGTATTTT
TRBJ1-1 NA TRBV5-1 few CASSLFLRSTEAFF TGCGCCAGCAGCTTGTTCTTGCGGAGCACTGAAGCTTTCTTT
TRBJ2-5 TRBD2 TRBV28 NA CASRGPSGSLQETQYF TGTGCCAGCAGGGGACCTAGCGGGAGTCTCCAAGAGACCCAGTACTTC
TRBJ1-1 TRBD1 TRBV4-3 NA CASSHAPQGDTEAFF TGCGCCAGCAGCCACGCCCCGCAGGGGGACACTGAAGCTTTCTTT
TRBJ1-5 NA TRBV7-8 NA CASSFRGNQPQHF TGTGCCAGCAGCTTCAGGGGAAATCAGCCCCAGCATTTT
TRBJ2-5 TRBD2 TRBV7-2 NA CASSLWVATGGETQYF TGTGCCAGCAGCTTATGGGTAGCGACGGGAGGGGAGACCCAGTACTTC
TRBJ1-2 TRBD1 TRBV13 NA CASSLRDRGGNYGYTF TGTGCCAGCAGCCTCCGGGACAGGGGAGGTAACTATGGCTACACCTTC
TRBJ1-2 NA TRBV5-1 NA CASSPGLNYGYTF TGCGCCAGCAGTCCCGGTTTGAACTATGGCTACACCTTC
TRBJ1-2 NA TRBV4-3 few CASSQDVQGYGYTF TGCGCCAGCAGCCAAGATGTGCAGGGGTATGGCTACACCTTC
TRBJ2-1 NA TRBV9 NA CASSVDGFGVRQFF TGTGCCAGCAGCGTAGATGGATTTGGAGTAAGGCAGTTCTTC
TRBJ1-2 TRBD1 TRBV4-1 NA CASSQDGGTVRNLYGYTF TGCGCCAGCAGCCAAGATGGGGGGACAGTCCGAAACCTCTATGGCTACACCTTC
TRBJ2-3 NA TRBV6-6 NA CASSRDTRGDTQYF TGTGCCAGCAGCCGGGACACGCGGGGGGATACGCAGTATTTT
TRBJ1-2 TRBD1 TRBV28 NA CASSFYTGGGYTF TGTGCCAGCAGTTTTTACACAGGGGGAGGCTACACCTTC
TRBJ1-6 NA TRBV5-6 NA CASSPGQPSSPLHF TGTGCCAGCAGCCCTGGACAGCCGAGCTCGCCCCTCCACTTT
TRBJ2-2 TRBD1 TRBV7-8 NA CASRRQGSGELFF TGTGCCAGCAGGCGACAGGGAAGCGGGGAGCTGTTTTTT
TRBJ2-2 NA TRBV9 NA CASSARAMFTGELFF TGTGCCAGCAGCGCGCGAGCGATGTTCACCGGGGAGCTGTTTTTT
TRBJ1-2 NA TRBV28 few CASSQQGPLYGYTF TGTGCCAGCAGTCAACAGGGACCTCTCTATGGCTACACCTTC
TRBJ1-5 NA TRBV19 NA CASSARLGPLGNQPQHF TGTGCCAGTAGTGCCCGACTAGGGCCGCTTGGCAATCAGCCCCAGCATTTT
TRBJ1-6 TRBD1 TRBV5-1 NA CASSLGPGQGNSPLHF TGCGCCAGCAGCTTGGGCCCGGGACAGGGTAATTCACCCCTCCACTTT
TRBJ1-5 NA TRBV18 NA CASSPASNQPQHF TGTGCCAGCTCACCGGCAAGCAATCAGCCCCAGCATTTT
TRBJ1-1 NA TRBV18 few CASSPTEGVRAFF TGTGCCAGCTCCCCTACAGAGGGGGTACGGGCTTTCTTT
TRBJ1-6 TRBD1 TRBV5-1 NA CASSPQGVGSYNSPLHF TGCGCCAGCAGCCCTCAGGGGGTCGGATCCTATAATTCACCCCTCCACTTT
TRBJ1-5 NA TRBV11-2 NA CASSLNSNQPQHF TGTGCCAGCAGTTTGAATAGCAATCAGCCCCAACATTTT
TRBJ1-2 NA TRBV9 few CASSVDLESYYGYTF TGTGCCAGCAGCGTAGATTTGGAGTCTTACTATGGCTACACCTTC
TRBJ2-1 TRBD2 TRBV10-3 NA CAISGTSGGSYNEQFF TGTGCCATCAGTGGGACTAGCGGGGGTTCCTACAATGAGCAGTTCTTC
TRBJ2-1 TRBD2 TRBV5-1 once CASSLGLIGTRAEQFF TGCGCCAGCAGCTTGGGCCTTATCGGGACTAGAGCTGAGCAGTTCTTC
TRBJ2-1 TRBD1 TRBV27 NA CASFQFGTVAYNEQFF TGTGCCAGCTTCCAGTTTGGGACAGTAGCATACAATGAGCAGTTCTTC
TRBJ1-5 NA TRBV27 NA CASSLQSNQPQHF TGTGCCAGCAGTTTACAGAGCAATCAGCCCCAGCATTTT
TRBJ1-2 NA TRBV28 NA CASSLFINYGYTF TGTGCCAGCAGTTTATTCATTAACTATGGCTACACCTTC
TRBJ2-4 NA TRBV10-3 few CAISGTGDTKNIQYF TGTGCCATCAGTGGAACAGGAGACACCAAAAACATTCAGTACTTC
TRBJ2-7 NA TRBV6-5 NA CASSYQVPVAYEQYF TGTGCCAGCAGTTACCAGGTACCAGTAGCCTACGAGCAGTACTTC
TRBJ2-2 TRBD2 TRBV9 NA CASSVGGLAGVSGELFF TGTGCCAGCAGCGTAGGAGGACTAGCGGGAGTATCCGGGGAGCTGTTTTTT
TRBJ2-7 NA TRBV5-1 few CASSQDPYEQYF TGCGCCAGCAGCCAGGATCCCTACGAGCAGTACTTC
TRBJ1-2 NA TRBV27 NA CASGHGGYGYTF TGTGCCAGCGGTCACGGGGGGTATGGCTACACCTTC
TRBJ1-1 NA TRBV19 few CASQGMNTEAFF TGTGCCAGTCAGGGGATGAACACTGAAGCTTTCTTT
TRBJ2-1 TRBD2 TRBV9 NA CASSVGAGGYNEQFF TGTGCCAGCAGCGTCGGAGCGGGGGGGTACAATGAGCAGTTCTTC
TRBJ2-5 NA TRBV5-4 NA CASSLDLGGGWETQYF TGTGCCAGCAGCTTGGACTTGGGCGGGGGCTGGGAGACCCAGTACTTC
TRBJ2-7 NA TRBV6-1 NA CASILTLGGSYEQYF TGTGCCAGCATTCTGACCTTAGGGGGATCCTACGAGCAGTACTTC
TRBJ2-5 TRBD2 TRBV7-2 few CASSRTSGKETQYF TGTGCCAGCAGCCGGACTAGCGGGAAAGAGACCCAGTACTTC
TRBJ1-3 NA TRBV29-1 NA CSASGSGNTIYF TGCAGCGCGTCGGGGTCTGGAAACACCATATATTTT
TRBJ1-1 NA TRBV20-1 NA CSARKQSEAFF TGCAGTGCTCGTAAACAGAGTGAAGCTTTCTTT
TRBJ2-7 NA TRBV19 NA CASSIGRGYEQYF TGTGCCAGTAGTATTGGCAGGGGCTACGAGCAGTACTTC
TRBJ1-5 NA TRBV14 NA CASSQTGGSNQPQHF TGTGCCAGCAGCCAGACGGGAGGTAGCAATCAGCCCCAGCATTTT
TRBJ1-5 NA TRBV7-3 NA CASSLTDRGSRNQPQHF TGTGCCAGCAGCTTAACCGACCGGGGGTCACGCAATCAGCCCCAGCATTTT
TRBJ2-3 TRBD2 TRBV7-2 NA CASSFGLAGGLADTQYF TGTGCCAGCAGCTTTGGACTAGCGGGAGGGCTTGCGGATACGCAGTATTTT